These 13 T cell receptor beta chains were sequenced from one sample in a study of shared clonotypes between healthy human individuals (dated by TCRdb to the early 2020s). Libraries were constructed by the immunoSEQ multiplex PCR assay. TCRdb retrieved this table from immuneACCESS and kept in-frame rearrangements only. Not all clones are present; in checked studies, unresolved V genes account for under half, and no reason is known for the remainder. The table for this sample lists a few million clones; more than 80% of them were counted only once. The top ten clonotypes cover 0.14% of the sample. The sample taken for sequencing was naive CD4+ T cells sorted from blood. The cell subset or site label, as the study defines it: CD45RA+ positively selected. Receptors originate from a man younger than 35 in good health.

This chain uses TRBV7-8 with TRBJ2-5; D is possibly TRBD2 (5 bases). With 7 bases removed from V and 5 bases from J, the gap between germline ends came to 17 bases. The CDR3 extends over 14 amino acids. Germline values: CDR1 SGHVS, CDR2 FQNEAQ. As DNA, the CDR3 is TGTGCCAGCACCACCTCGAGAGGGATCGAGACCCAGTACTTC. Translated: CASTTSRGIETQYF.

This chain joins TRBV9 and TRBJ2-2, with D unclear. This CDR3 is built from 14 residues. V shed 3 bases and J shed 0 bases, with 6 bases lying between them. Germline assignment: CDR1 SGDLS and CDR2 YYNGEE. The CDR3 sequence: CASSAQTNTGELFF. The CDR3 nucleotides are TGTGCCAGCAGCGCCCAGACGAACACCGGGGAGCTGTTTTTT.

This chain joins TRBV13 and TRBJ2-3, with 9 bases matching TRBD2. The CDR3 loop spans 17 amino acids. The junction had 7 bases not matched to a gene; V was cut back by 2 bases and J by 1 base. CDR1 PRHDT and CDR2 FYEKMQ come from the germline V gene (reference sequence). The CDR3 DNA reads TGTGCCAGCAGCTTACGGCGGCTAGCGGGGCGCACAGATACGCAGTATTTT. Its protein product is CASSLRRLAGRTDTQYF.

The rearrangement joins TRBV6-6 to TRBJ2-7, with TRBD2 as a possible D gene (5 bases). Germline V CDR1 and CDR2: MNHNY, SVGAGI (reference sequence). Trimming removed 2 bases from V and 0 bases from J, with 8 bases in between. This CDR3 is 14 amino acids long. In DNA, the CDR3 is TGTGCCAGCAGTTACGGGGAGAGCTCCTACGAGCAGTACTTC. Protein sequence: CASSYGESSYEQYF.

V usage is TRBV7-3 and J usage is TRBJ2-2, with D possibly being TRBD1 (5 bases). Trimming shortened V by 8 bases and J by 0 bases, and 10 bases separated the two germline ends. Germline CDR1 is SGHTA and CDR2 is FQGTGA. The CDR3 spans 14 residues. The CDR3 region is CASGAHPNTGELFF. The CDR3 DNA follows: TGTGCCAGCGGGGCCCACCCGAACACCGGGGAGCTGTTTTTT.

The chain combines TRBV6-1 with TRBJ1-5; possible D gene TRBD1, 6 bases. The CDR3 is 15 amino acids. V was trimmed by 7 bases and J by 3 bases, leaving 16 bases between them. CDR1 is MNHNS, CDR2 SASEGT, per germline. The CDR3 DNA reads as TGTGCCAGCATCAACCTTCAGGGGCCCAATCAGCCCCAGCATTTT. Translated, it gives CASINLQGPNQPQHF.

The gene calls are TRBV6-6 and TRBJ2-5; the match to TRBD2 covers 13 bases. Germline V lookup: CDR1 MNHNY, CDR2 SVGAGI (reference sequence). This CDR3 region has 14 residues. The ends lost 6 bases at V and 5 bases at J; junction bases unmatched: 3. CDR3 sequence: CASRRLAGGETQYF. DNA for the CDR3: TGTGCCAGCAGGCGACTAGCGGGAGGTGAGACCCAGTACTTC.

This sequence joins TRBV7-9 and TRBJ2-7; TRBD1 agrees at 12 bases. The CDR3 consists of 16 residues. V gave up 5 bases and J gave up 7 bases; unmatched junction bases: 12. Germline V CDR1 and CDR2: SEHNR, FQNEAQ (reference sequence). CDR3: CASSPQRGTGGEEQYF. The CDR3 DNA reads as TGTGCCAGCAGCCCCCAAAGGGGGACAGGGGGCGAAGAGCAGTACTTC.

The rearrangement uses TRBV30 and TRBJ2-7; 7 bases match TRBD2. CDR1 is GTSNPN, CDR2 SVGIG, per germline (reference sequence). V shed 8 bases and J 0 bases; nucleotides not matched to a gene: 7. The CDR3 consists of 13 residues. CDR3: CATAGDNSYEQYF. The CDR3 coding sequence is TGTGCCACCGCGGGGGATAACTCCTACGAGCAGTACTTC.

About this clone: This sample includes further DNA sequences coding for the same CDR3. The chain has TRBV6-6 and TRBJ2-7; the match to TRBD2 covers 7 bases. The CDR3 extends over 12 amino acids. Germline V gene data show CDR1 as MNHNY and CDR2 as SVGAGI (reference sequence). The junction had 1 base not matched to a gene; V was cut back by 2 bases and J by 6 bases. CDR3 region: CASSYPGGEQYF. DNA of the CDR3: TGTGCCAGCAGTTACCCGGGGGGCGAGCAGTACTTC.

The sample holds one count of this clone. V is TRBV29-1 and J is TRBJ2-5; 7 nucleotides match TRBD2. CDR3 size: 12 residues. In germline, CDR1 is SQVTM, CDR2 ANQGSEA. CDR3 region: CSLLARGETQYF. As DNA, the CDR3 is TGCAGTCTACTAGCGAGAGGGGAGACCCAGTACTTC.

This clone was recorded only once. The J gene is TRBJ1-2, the V gene TRBV6-6; 7 positions agree with TRBD1. The length of the CDR3 is 15 residues. With V trimmed by 0 bases and J by 8 bases, 9 bases remained unmatched. Germline assignment: CDR1 MNHNY and CDR2 SVGAGI (reference sequence). CDR3 sequence (DNA): TGTGCCAGCAGTTACTCTCGAGGGGGCAGTTTAGGCTACACCTTC. Its protein product is CASSYSRGGSLGYTF.

This chain links TRBV10-3 with TRBJ1-4; TRBD1 matches at 9 bases. Per the germline V gene, CDR1 is ENHRY and CDR2 is SYGVKD. Unmatched junction bases numbered 7, after V lost 6 bases and J lost 5 bases. The CDR3 runs to 15 residues. The CDR3 is CAIRATGGGNEKLFF. The CDR3 nucleotides are TGTGCCATCAGAGCCACAGGGGGCGGGAATGAAAAACTGTTTTTT.